Following are 22 T cell receptor beta chains from one sample sequenced in a study of beta chain features in type 1 diabetes. TCRB transcripts that were expressed got sequenced, as all of the isolated RNA had been reverse transcribed. The assay was immunoSEQ multiplex PCR, and TCRdb's table has in-frame clones only and misses some. The data show tens of thousands of clones, just over 50% seen once. The specimen sequenced was Tregs from blood. Receptors were obtained from a woman younger than 35 in good health.

This clone has a count of ten or more. The chain links TRBV19 to TRBJ2-2, with TRBD2 as a possible D gene (6 bases). The CDR3 contains 14 residues. Between the trimmed V and J ends, which lost 5 bases and 5 bases, there was a span of 12 bases. CDR1 and CDR2 (germline): LNHDA, SQIVND (reference sequence). CDR3 nucleotide sequence: TGTGCCAGTAGTCTCGGGAGAGGGACCGGGGAGCTGTTTTTT. Protein sequence: CASSLGRGTGELFF. Full variable domain (remainder filled in from reference TRBV19 and TRBJ2-2): DGGITQSPKYLFRKEGQNVTLSCEQNLNHDAMYWYRQDPGQGLRLIYYSQIVNDFQKGDIAEGYSVSREKKESFPLTVTSAQKNPTAFYLCASSLGRGTGELFFGEGSRLTVL.

The chain recombines TRBV28 with TRBJ1-5; 12 nucleotides line up with TRBD1. The CDR3 sequence is 15 residues long. Trimming removed 4 bases from V and 6 bases from J; junction bases left unmatched: 4. The V gene's germline CDR1 is MDHEN and CDR2 SYDVKM. CDR3 sequence (DNA): TGTGCCAGCAGTTCCCGGGACAGGGGGCCTCAGCCCCAGCATTTT. It specifies CASSSRDRGPQPQHF.

The CDR3 region is CASSENSRVPLHF. CDR3 sequence (DNA): TGTGCCAGCAGTGAAAACTCGAGGGTGCCCCTCCACTTT. The chain couples TRBV6-1 to TRBJ1-6; D gene uncertain. From germline, CDR1 is MNHNS and CDR2 SASEGT. This CDR3 is built from 13 residues. The V and J ends lost 2 bases and 13 bases respectively, with 12 bases between them.

This clone was detected only a few times. The chain is built from TRBV29-1 and TRBJ2-5; TRBD1 matches at 7 bases. Germline V gene data show CDR1 as SQVTM and CDR2 as ANQGSEA. The CDR3 runs to 15 residues. Trimming removed 7 bases from V and 7 bases from J; junction bases left unmatched: 18. CDR3 loop: CSAYQGWQGVRTQYF. The CDR3 region has the DNA TGCAGCGCATACCAGGGGTGGCAGGGGGTGCGGACCCAGTACTTC.

The chain links TRBV19 to TRBJ1-1; 12 nucleotides align to TRBD1. The CDR3 sequence is 23 residues long. Germline CDR1 is LNHDA and CDR2 is SQIVND (reference sequence). The trim removed 5 bases at V and 0 bases at J, leaving 25 bases unmatched. CDR3 protein: CASSAPFTGTGGHMNIMNTEAFF. The CDR3 region has the DNA TGTGCCAGTAGTGCGCCCTTTACCGGGACAGGGGGCCACATGAACATAATGAACACTGAAGCTTTCTTT.

The chain couples TRBV7-2 to TRBJ2-5; 7 bases line up with TRBD2. The J call may be in error: the DNA end matches TRBJ2-7 better. The CDR3 has 15 residues. The germline V gene encodes CDR1 SGHTA and CDR2 FQGNSA. This CDR3 is CASSPVGGSNDEQYF. CDR3 in DNA: TGTGCCAGCAGCCCCGTGGGCGGGAGCAACGACGAGCAGTACTTC.

The chain is built from TRBV5-1 and TRBJ2-1; weak D call: TRBD1 (5 bases). Germline V gene sequence: CDR1 SGHRS, CDR2 YFSETQ. V lost 7 bases, J lost 0 bases, and 11 bases lay in between. This CDR3 spans 14 amino acids. The CDR3, as DNA: TGCGCCAGCCGACAGCAGAGCTCCTACAATGAGCAGTTCTTC. Protein: CASRQQSSYNEQFF.

The chain links TRBV12-5 to TRBJ2-1; D is perhaps TRBD2 (6 bases). The CDR3 spans 16 residues. Per germline, CDR1 LGHNT and CDR2 FRNRAP. V was pared by 1 base and J by 4 bases, with 14 bases between. CDR3 bases: TGTGCTAGTGGTTTGGCCGCCCAAAGCGGGTACAATGAGCAGTTCTTC. It yields the protein CASGLAAQSGYNEQFF.

The chain joins TRBV27 to TRBJ2-7, with D maybe TRBD1 (5 bases). The ends were cut back, 6 bases at V and 0 bases at J, with 15 bases in the middle. CDR3 length: 15 residues. The germline gives CDR1 MNHEY, CDR2 SMNVEV (reference sequence). The CDR3: CASRWGDVGSYEQYF. The CDR3 DNA is TGTGCCAGCAGATGGGGCGACGTAGGCTCCTACGAGCAGTACTTC.

The chain employs TRBV18 and TRBJ2-3; 9 bases match TRBD2. The CDR3 is 14 amino acids. Germline V gene data show CDR1 as KGHSH and CDR2 as LQKENI. Trimming removed 6 bases from V and 3 bases from J; junction bases left unmatched: 4. The CDR3 here is CASSPGLATDTQYF. DNA of the CDR3: TGTGCCAGCTCGCCCGGACTAGCGACAGATACGCAGTATTTT.

The chain combines TRBV10-3 with TRBJ2-7; a possible D gene is TRBD1 (6 bases). CDR3 length equals 14 residues. V was shortened by 6 bases and J by 3 bases, with 15 bases between the two germline ends. Looked up from germline, CDR1 is ENHRY and CDR2 is SYGVKD. CDR3 nucleotides: TGTGCCATCAGCGGAGGTAGGGGGAACTACGAGCAGTACTTC. Its protein is CAISGGRGNYEQYF.

The DNA for the CDR3 is TGTGCCAGCAGTCCCACAGGGAGCCTTTACAATGAGCAGTTCTTC. Its protein is CASSPTGSLYNEQFF. The chain joins TRBV27 to TRBJ2-1, with a possible D match to TRBD1 (6 bases). V was clipped by 5 bases and J by 4 bases, with 15 bases between them. From germline, CDR1 is MNHEY and CDR2 SMNVEV (reference sequence). The CDR3 consists of 15 residues.

This rearrangement joins TRBV7-2 to TRBJ2-7, with 7 bases lining up with TRBD1. This CDR3 has 15 amino acids. The V gene end was trimmed by 5 bases and the J gene end by 6 bases; junction bases not matched to a gene: 13. Germline V CDR1 and CDR2: SGHTA, FQGNSA. CDR3 in amino acids: CASSPTRQGRGEQYF. CDR3 nucleotides: TGTGCCAGCAGCCCAACCCGACAGGGACGGGGCGAGCAGTACTTC.

V gene TRBV4-3 combines with J gene TRBJ2-1; 12 bases line up with TRBD2. This CDR3 comprises 21 residues. Germline V CDR1 and CDR2: LGHNA, YSLEER. V was clipped by 1 base and J by 6 bases; unmatched bases: 19. The CDR3 DNA reads as TGCGCCAGCAGCCAAGGACTTAGCGGTACTAGCGGGAGGACTTGGGGCAATGAGCAGTTCTTC. Protein product: CASSQGLSGTSGRTWGNEQFF.

The V gene is TRBV30, the J gene TRBJ1-1, with 7 positions matching TRBD1. Trimming cost V 6 bases and J 10 bases; bases outside gene matches: 20. The germline gives CDR1 GTSNPN, CDR2 SVGIG (reference sequence). The CDR3 runs 15 residues. DNA of the CDR3: TGTGCCTGTTATCCTTACTTTTTCCGGGACAGCGGAGCTTTCTTT. Translation: CACYPYFFRDSGAFF.

The V and J genes are TRBV7-2 and TRBJ2-7; TRBD2 matches at 10 bases. The CDR3 length is 16 residues. In germline, CDR1 is SGHTA, CDR2 FQGNSA. The V and J ends lost 2 bases and 0 bases, in that order; junction bases with no gene match: 4. In nucleotides, the CDR3 is TGTGCCAGCAGCTTATTTTCTAGCGGGAGCTCCTACGAGCAGTACTTC. Its translation is CASSLFSSGSSYEQYF.

This clone has only a few counts. This CDR3 reads CASLRDRGRYEQYF. Written as DNA, the CDR3 is TGTGCCAGCCTCCGGGACAGGGGCCGCTACGAGCAGTACTTC. V and J are TRBV6-5 and TRBJ2-7; 10 bases line up with TRBD1. V shed 8 bases and J 3 bases; nucleotides not matched to a gene: 7. The CDR3 consists of 14 residues. Germline V gives CDR1 MNHEY, CDR2 SVGAGI.

This chain joins TRBV5-4 and TRBJ2-2, with 12 bases matching TRBD1. The trim removed 3 bases at V and 6 bases at J, leaving 6 bases unmatched. Looked up from germline, CDR1 is SGHNT and CDR2 is YYREEE (reference sequence). The CDR3 consists of 16 residues. DNA of the CDR3: TGTGCCAGCAGCTCGTTGGGACAGGGGGCTTCCGGGGAGCTGTTTTTT. It specifies CASSSLGQGASGELFF.

The J gene is TRBJ2-1, the V gene TRBV7-2; TRBD1 matches 9 bases. Germline-derived CDR1 and CDR2 are SGHTA and FQGNSA. The V gene end was trimmed by 5 bases and the J gene end by 4 bases; junction bases not matched to a gene: 15. The CDR3 length is 18 residues. CDR3 sequence reads: CASSRRRWADRGYNEQFF. DNA of the CDR3: TGTGCCAGCAGCCGACGCAGATGGGCGGACAGGGGTTACAATGAGCAGTTCTTC.

This clone was seen only once. The V gene is TRBV11-2, the J gene TRBJ2-3, with 8 nucleotides matching TRBD2. This CDR3 has 16 residues. Per germline, CDR1 SGHAT and CDR2 FQNNGV. J was trimmed by 4 bases and V by 4 bases; bases with no gene match: 10. For the CDR3, the DNA is TGTGCCAGCAGCTCCAGAGGACGGGAGGGCCCAGATACGCAGTATTTT. Translated: CASSSRGREGPDTQYF.

The chain uses TRBV6-6 and TRBJ1-4; the D gene is possibly TRBD1 (5 bases). This CDR3 is built from 14 residues. Germline CDR1 MNHNY, CDR2 SVGAGI (reference sequence). V lost 6 bases to trimming and J lost 8 bases, with 16 bases between them. The CDR3 protein is CASRPDRRGEKLFF. CDR3 nucleotides: TGTGCCAGCAGACCGGACCGCCGGGGGGAAAAACTGTTTTTT.

This chain links TRBV7-2 with TRBJ2-1; 7 positions match TRBD1. The CDR3 consists of 16 residues. Germline V gives CDR1 SGHTA, CDR2 FQGNSA. V lost 2 bases, J lost 8 bases, and 12 bases stayed unmatched. This CDR3 reads CASSLYSVTGRDEQFF. The CDR3 DNA is TGTGCCAGCAGCTTATATTCCGTGACAGGGCGAGATGAGCAGTTCTTC.